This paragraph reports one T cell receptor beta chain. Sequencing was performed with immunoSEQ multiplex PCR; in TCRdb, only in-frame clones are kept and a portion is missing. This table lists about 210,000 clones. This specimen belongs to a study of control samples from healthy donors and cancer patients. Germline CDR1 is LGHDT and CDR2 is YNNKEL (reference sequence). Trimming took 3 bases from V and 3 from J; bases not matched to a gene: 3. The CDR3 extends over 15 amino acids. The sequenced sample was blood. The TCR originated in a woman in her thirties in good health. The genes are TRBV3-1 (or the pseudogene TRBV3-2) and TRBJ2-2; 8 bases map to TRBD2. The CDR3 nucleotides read TGTGCCAGCAGCCAGGCGGGGGGCGACACCGGGGAGCTGTTTTTT. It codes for CASSQAGGDTGELFF.